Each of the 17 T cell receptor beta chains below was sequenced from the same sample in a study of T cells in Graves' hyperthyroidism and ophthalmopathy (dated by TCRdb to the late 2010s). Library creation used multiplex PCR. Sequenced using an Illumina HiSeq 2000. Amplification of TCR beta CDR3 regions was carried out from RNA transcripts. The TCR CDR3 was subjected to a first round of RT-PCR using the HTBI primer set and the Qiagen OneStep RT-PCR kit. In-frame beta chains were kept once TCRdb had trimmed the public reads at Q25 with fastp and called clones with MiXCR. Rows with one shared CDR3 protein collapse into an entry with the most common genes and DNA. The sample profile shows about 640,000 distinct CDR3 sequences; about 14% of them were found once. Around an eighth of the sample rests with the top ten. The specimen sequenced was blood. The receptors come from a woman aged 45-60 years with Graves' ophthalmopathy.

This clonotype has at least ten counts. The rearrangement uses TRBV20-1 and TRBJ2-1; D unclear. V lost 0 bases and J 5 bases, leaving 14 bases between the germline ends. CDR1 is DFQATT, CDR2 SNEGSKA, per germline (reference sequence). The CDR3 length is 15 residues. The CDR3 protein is CSAREPTLGNNEQFF. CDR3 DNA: TGCAGTGCTAGAGAACCGACTCTAGGTAACAATGAGCAGTTCTTC.

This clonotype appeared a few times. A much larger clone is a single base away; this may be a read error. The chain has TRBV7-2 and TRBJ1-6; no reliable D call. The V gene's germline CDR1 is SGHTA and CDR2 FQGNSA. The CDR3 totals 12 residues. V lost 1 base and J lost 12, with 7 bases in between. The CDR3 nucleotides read TGTGCCAGCAGCTTAGATCGGGGACCCCTCCACTTT. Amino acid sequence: CASSLDRGPLHF.

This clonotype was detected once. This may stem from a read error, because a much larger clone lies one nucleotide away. CDR3 residues: CTWDRVSYEQYF. As DNA, the CDR3 is TGTACCTGGGACAGGGTATCCTACGAGCAGTACTTC. V and J are TRBV30 and TRBJ2-7; 9 bases match TRBD1. The CDR3 runs to 12 residues. In germline, CDR1 is GTSNPN, CDR2 SVGIG (reference sequence).

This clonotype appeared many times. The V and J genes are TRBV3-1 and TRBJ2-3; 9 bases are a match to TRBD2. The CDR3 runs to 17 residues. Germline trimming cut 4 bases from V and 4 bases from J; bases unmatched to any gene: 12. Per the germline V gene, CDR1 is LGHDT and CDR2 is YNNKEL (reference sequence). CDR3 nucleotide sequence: TGTGCCAGCAGCCGGCGGAGTAGCGGGAGTCTCGCAGATACGCAGTATTTT. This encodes CASSRRSSGSLADTQYF.

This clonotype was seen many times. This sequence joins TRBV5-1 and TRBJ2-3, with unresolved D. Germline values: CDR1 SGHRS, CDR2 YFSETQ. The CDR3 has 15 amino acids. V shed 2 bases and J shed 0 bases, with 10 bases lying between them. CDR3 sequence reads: CASSLIGTSTDTQYF. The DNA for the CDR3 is TGCGCCAGCAGCTTAATAGGAACTAGCACAGATACGCAGTATTTT.

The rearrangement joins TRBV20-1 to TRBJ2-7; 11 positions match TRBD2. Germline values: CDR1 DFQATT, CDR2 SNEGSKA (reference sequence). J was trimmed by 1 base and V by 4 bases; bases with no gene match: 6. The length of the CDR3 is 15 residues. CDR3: CSAIGLAGGSYEQYF. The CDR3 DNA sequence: TGCAGTGCTATAGGGCTAGCGGGAGGTTCCTACGAGCAGTACTTC.

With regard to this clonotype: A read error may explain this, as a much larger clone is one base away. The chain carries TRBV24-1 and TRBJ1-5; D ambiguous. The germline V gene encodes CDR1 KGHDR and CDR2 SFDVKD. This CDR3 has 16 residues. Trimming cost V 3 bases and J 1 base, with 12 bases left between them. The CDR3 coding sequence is TGTGCCACCAGTGATGTTGGACGGGGAAGCAATCAGCCCCAGCATTTT. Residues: CATSDVGRGSNQPQHF.

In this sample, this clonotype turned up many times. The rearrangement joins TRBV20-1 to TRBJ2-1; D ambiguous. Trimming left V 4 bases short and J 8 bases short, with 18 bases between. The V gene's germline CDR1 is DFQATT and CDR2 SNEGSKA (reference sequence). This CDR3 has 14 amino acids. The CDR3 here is CSANSGPRHYEQFF. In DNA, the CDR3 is TGCAGTGCTAATAGTGGCCCCCGCCATTATGAGCAGTTCTTC.

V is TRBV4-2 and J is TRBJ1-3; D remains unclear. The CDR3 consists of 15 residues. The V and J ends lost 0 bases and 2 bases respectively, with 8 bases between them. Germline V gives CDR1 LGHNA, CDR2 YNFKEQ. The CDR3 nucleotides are TGTGCCAGCAGCCAAGACCCAGGCCCTGGAAACACCATATATTTT. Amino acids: CASSQDPGPGNTIYF.

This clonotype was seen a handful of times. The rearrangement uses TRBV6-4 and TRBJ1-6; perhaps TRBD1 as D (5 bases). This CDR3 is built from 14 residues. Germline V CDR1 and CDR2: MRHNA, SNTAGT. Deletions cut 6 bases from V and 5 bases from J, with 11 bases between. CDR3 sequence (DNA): TGTGCCAGCAGAGGCGCGGGGGATAATTCACCCCTCCACTTT. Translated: CASRGAGDNSPLHF.

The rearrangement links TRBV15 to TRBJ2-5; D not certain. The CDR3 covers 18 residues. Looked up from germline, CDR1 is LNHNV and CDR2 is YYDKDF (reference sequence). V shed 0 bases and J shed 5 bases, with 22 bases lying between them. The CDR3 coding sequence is TGTGCCACCAGCAGAGATTTGTGGACCCCCATGGCTCCGGAGACCCAGTACTTC. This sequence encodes CATSRDLWTPMAPETQYF. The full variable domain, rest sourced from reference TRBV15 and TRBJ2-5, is DAMVIQNPRYQVTQFGKPVTLSCSQTLNHNVMYWYQQKSSQAPKLLFHYYDKDFNNEADTPDNFQSRRPNTSFCFLDIRSPGLGDTAMYLCATSRDLWTPMAPETQYFGPGTRLLVL.

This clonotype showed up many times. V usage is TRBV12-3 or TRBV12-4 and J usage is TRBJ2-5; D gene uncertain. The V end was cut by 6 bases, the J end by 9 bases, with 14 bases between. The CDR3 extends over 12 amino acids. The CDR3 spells CASSPDEWAQYF. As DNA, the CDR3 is TGTGCCAGCAGCCCTGATGAATGGGCCCAGTACTTC.

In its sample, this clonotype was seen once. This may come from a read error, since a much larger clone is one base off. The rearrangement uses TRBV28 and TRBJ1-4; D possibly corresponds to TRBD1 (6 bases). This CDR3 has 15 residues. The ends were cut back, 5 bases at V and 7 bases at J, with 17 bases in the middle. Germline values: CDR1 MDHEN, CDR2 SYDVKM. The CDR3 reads CASSGQQGGGEKLFF. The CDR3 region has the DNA TGTGCCAGCAGTGGTCAACAGGGAGGGGGTGAAAAACTGTTTTTT.

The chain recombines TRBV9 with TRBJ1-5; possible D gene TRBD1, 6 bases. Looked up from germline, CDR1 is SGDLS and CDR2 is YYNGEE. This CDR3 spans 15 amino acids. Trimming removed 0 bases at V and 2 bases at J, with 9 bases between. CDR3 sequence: CASSVGGGGNQPQHF. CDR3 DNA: TGTGCCAGCAGCGTAGGAGGGGGTGGCAATCAGCCCCAGCATTTT. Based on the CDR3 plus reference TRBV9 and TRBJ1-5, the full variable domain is DSGVTQTPKHLITATGQRVTLRCSPRSGDLSVYWYQQSLDQGLQFLIQYYNGEERAKGNILERFSAQQFPDLHSELNLSSLELGDSALYFCASSVGGGGNQPQHFGDGTRLSIL.

This chain's CDR3 is CASSREENIQYF. For the CDR3, the DNA is TGTGCCAGTAGCAGGGAGGAAAACATTCAGTACTTC. The chain joins TRBV19 to TRBJ2-4, with a tentative D call TRBD2 (6 bases). CDR1 and CDR2 from the germline V gene are LNHDA and SQIVND (reference sequence). V was pared by 6 bases and J by 5 bases, with 8 bases between. This CDR3 has 12 amino acids.

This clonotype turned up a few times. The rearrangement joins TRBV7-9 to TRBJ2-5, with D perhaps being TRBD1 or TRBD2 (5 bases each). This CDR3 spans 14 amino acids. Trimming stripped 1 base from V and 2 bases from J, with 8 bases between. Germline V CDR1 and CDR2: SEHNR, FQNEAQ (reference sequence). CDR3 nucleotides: TGTGCCAGCAGCTTAGTGTGGGGGCAAGAGACCCAGTACTTC. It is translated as CASSLVWGQETQYF.

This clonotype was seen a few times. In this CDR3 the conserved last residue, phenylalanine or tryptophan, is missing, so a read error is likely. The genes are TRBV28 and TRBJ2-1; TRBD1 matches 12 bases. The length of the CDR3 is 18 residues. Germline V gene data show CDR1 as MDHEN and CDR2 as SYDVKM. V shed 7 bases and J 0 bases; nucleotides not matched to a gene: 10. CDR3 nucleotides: TGTGCCAGCACCCCCCCGGGACAGGGGGCTTACTCCTACAATGAGCAGTTCCTC. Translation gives CASTPPGQGAYSYNEQFL.